Listed here are 18 T cell receptor beta chains from one sample, sequenced in a study of T cells in Graves' hyperthyroidism and ophthalmopathy. Amplified regions were TCR beta CDR3 sequences from RNA transcripts. First-round RT-PCR targeting the TCR CDR3 was performed with the HTBI primer set. TCRdb ran MiXCR on the multiplex PCR reads and lists one entry per CDR3 protein. This repertoire shows roughly 500,000 distinct CDR3 sequences, approximately 25% found once; its top ten account for about 11%. The specimen sequenced was blood. All receptors derive from a woman in her 30s with Graves' ophthalmopathy.

In this sample, this clonotype turned up many times. The chain has TRBV6-1 and TRBJ2-7, with TRBD1 as a possible D gene (7 bases). V lost 5 bases and J lost 5, with 13 bases in between. Per germline, CDR1 MNHNS and CDR2 SASEGT. There are 13 residues in the CDR3. CDR3 in amino acids: CASSLEGANEQYF. CDR3 in DNA: TGTGCCAGCAGTCTGGAGGGGGCGAACGAGCAGTACTTC.

This sequence joins TRBV10-3 and TRBJ2-7, with 9 bases identical to TRBD1. Germline CDR1 ENHRY, CDR2 SYGVKD. Germline trimming cut 6 bases from V and 5 bases from J; bases unmatched to any gene: 5. This CDR3 spans 13 amino acids. Here the CDR3 reads CAIRRDRVDEQYF. The CDR3, as DNA: TGTGCCATCAGGAGGGACAGGGTGGACGAGCAGTACTTC.

In its sample, this clonotype was seen many times. V is TRBV20-1 and J is TRBJ1-2; TRBD1 might be the D (5 bases). This CDR3 contains 17 residues. Germline assignment: CDR1 DFQATT and CDR2 SNEGSKA (reference sequence). The ends were cut back, 3 bases at V and 2 bases at J, with 22 bases in the middle. The CDR3 DNA reads as TGCAGTGCTAGGCCTACCCCGTCCCTCGGGGCGAACTATGGCTACACCTTC. It yields the protein CSARPTPSLGANYGYTF.

This clonotype has a count of ten or more. This chain uses TRBV12-3 or TRBV12-4 with TRBJ1-2, with TRBD1 matching 7 bases. This CDR3 is 15 amino acids long. With 1 base clipped from V and 2 bases from J, the junction kept 4 bases outside the gene matches. CDR3 DNA sequence: TGTGCCAGCAGTTTAGGCCAGGGGGGCAACTATGGCTACACCTTC. Translation gives CASSLGQGGNYGYTF.

The chain couples TRBV11-2 to TRBJ2-5; 7 bases agree with TRBD2. This CDR3 comprises 13 residues. Germline CDR1 SGHAT, CDR2 FQNNGV. With 5 bases clipped from V and 5 bases from J, the junction kept 5 bases outside the gene matches. The CDR3 region has the DNA TGTGCCAGCAGCCGGACTAGGAGTGAGACCCAGTACTTC. This gives the protein CASSRTRSETQYF. The full variable domain, rest sourced from reference TRBV11-2 and TRBJ2-5, is EAGVAQSPRYKIIEKRQSVAFWCNPISGHATLYWYQQILGQGPKLLIQFQNNGVVDDSQLPKDRFSAERLKGVDSTLKIQPAKLEDSAVYLCASSRTRSETQYFGPGTRLLVL.

This clonotype was recorded at least ten times. The V gene is TRBV6-5, the J gene TRBJ1-1, with TRBD1 matching over 7 bases. The CDR3 totals 16 residues. The V gene end was trimmed by 5 bases and the J gene end by 4 bases; junction bases not matched to a gene: 13. The germline gives CDR1 MNHEY, CDR2 SVGAGI. The CDR3: CASSTLIKGARTEAFF. DNA for the CDR3: TGTGCCAGCAGTACTCTGATCAAGGGGGCACGCACTGAAGCTTTCTTT.

This clonotype appeared many times. This chain links TRBV12-3 or TRBV12-4 with TRBJ2-5, with TRBD1 as a possible D gene (7 bases). Trimming removed 8 bases from V and 5 bases from J, with 24 bases in between. CDR3 length: 16 residues. CDR3: CASSATTGRRGETQYF. The CDR3 DNA follows: TGTGCCAGCTCGGCGACGACAGGGCGCCGGGGGGAGACCCAGTACTTC.

This clonotype was detected many times. The CDR3 DNA reads TGTGCCAGCAGTTTCGGGGGGAGAGACAGTGGGGAGCAGTACTTC. Its protein product is CASSFGGRDSGEQYF. The rearrangement uses TRBV28 and TRBJ2-7; TRBD2 agrees at 7 bases. Germline trimming cut 3 bases from V and 7 bases from J; bases unmatched to any gene: 12. The CDR3 extends over 15 amino acids. In germline, CDR1 is MDHEN, CDR2 SYDVKM.

The CDR3 spells CASSESPGRIYGYTF. In DNA, the CDR3 is TGTGCCAGCAGTGAAAGTCCGGGACGGATATATGGCTACACCTTC. This chain joins TRBV6-1 and TRBJ1-2, with D perhaps matching TRBD1 (5 bases). The V and J ends lost 2 bases and 5 bases respectively, with 15 bases between them. Germline V lookup: CDR1 MNHNS, CDR2 SASEGT. This CDR3 has 15 amino acids.

At least ten counts were recorded for this clonotype. The V call is TRBV24-1, the J call TRBJ2-7; D is ambiguous. From germline, CDR1 is KGHDR and CDR2 SFDVKD. CDR3 length: 16 amino acids. The V gene lost 8 bases and the J gene lost 2 bases, with 21 bases spanning the gap. The CDR3 spells CATTPPNILAPYEQYF. The CDR3 DNA reads TGTGCCACCACCCCGCCTAATATCCTTGCCCCCTACGAGCAGTACTTC.

This clonotype was counted many times. This chain connects TRBV10-2 to TRBJ2-7; 14 bases fit TRBD2. Germline V gene lookup returns CDR1 WSHSY and CDR2 SAAADI. V shed 4 bases and J 4 bases; nucleotides not matched to a gene: 9. The CDR3 covers 17 residues. CDR3 DNA: TGCGCCAGCAGTGGTTCGGCCGGGACTAGCGGGGGTTACGAGCAGTACTTC. This encodes CASSGSAGTSGGYEQYF.

This clonotype showed up many times. The chain links TRBV28 to TRBJ1-2; 7 bases map to TRBD1. Germline V gene lookup returns CDR1 MDHEN and CDR2 SYDVKM. Trimming cost V 4 bases and J 6 bases; bases outside gene matches: 5. This CDR3 spans 13 amino acids. The CDR3 bases are TGTGCCAGCAGTTCGACAGGGCTGGATGGCTACACCTTC. It translates to CASSSTGLDGYTF.

This clonotype was observed a few times. This chain uses TRBV7-9 with TRBJ1-1, with D unclear. Germline assignment: CDR1 SEHNR and CDR2 FQNEAQ (reference sequence). V dropped 2 bases and J dropped 1 base, with 8 bases sitting between them. CDR3 length: 14 residues. This CDR3 is CASSLQASNTEAFF. The CDR3 DNA sequence: TGTGCCAGCAGCTTACAGGCTTCGAACACTGAAGCTTTCTTT.

This clonotype was seen at least ten times. The chain is built from TRBV6-5 and TRBJ1-2; TRBD1 matches 7 bases. There are 12 residues in the CDR3. The junction had 6 bases not matched to a gene; V was cut back by 6 bases and J by 8 bases. Germline CDR1 and CDR2: MNHEY and SVGAGI. The CDR3 DNA is TGTGCCAGCAGCCGAAGGACAGGAGGCTACACCTTC. Protein sequence: CASSRRTGGYTF.

The rearrangement links TRBV5-1 to TRBJ1-1; 8 bases fit TRBD1. Germline V gene sequence: CDR1 SGHRS, CDR2 YFSETQ. CDR3 length: 16 amino acids. Germline trimming cut 0 bases from V and 0 bases from J; bases unmatched to any gene: 4. Here the CDR3 reads CASSLDQGQVNTEAFF. The CDR3 nucleotides are TGCGCCAGCAGCTTGGATCAGGGACAGGTGAACACTGAAGCTTTCTTT.

The sample holds many counts of this clonotype. The chain employs TRBV2 and TRBJ1-2; D unresolved. Germline-derived CDR1 and CDR2 are SNHLY and FYNNEI. Trimming pared 6 bases from V and 1 base from J, leaving 6 bases between. This CDR3 has 12 residues. CDR3 in DNA: TGTGCCAGCAGGTGGCATAACTATGGCTACACCTTC. It codes for CASRWHNYGYTF.

The rearrangement links TRBV20-1 to TRBJ2-7, with TRBD1 matching 12 bases. Trimming removed 4 bases from V and 7 bases from J; junction bases left unmatched: 11. In germline, CDR1 is DFQATT, CDR2 SNEGSKA (reference sequence). CDR3 size: 15 residues. CDR3 sequence reads: CSAIQGGTGGGEQYF. The CDR3 DNA follows: TGCAGTGCTATACAAGGGGGGACAGGGGGCGGGGAGCAGTACTTC.

This clonotype was seen repeatedly, ten times or more. The V and J genes are TRBV12-3 or TRBV12-4 and TRBJ2-2; unclear D gene. V dropped 2 bases and J dropped 1 base, with 5 bases sitting between them. The CDR3 has 14 residues. This CDR3 reads CASSLPQNTGELFF. Here the CDR3 DNA reads TGTGCCAGCAGTTTACCCCAGAACACCGGGGAGCTGTTTTTT.